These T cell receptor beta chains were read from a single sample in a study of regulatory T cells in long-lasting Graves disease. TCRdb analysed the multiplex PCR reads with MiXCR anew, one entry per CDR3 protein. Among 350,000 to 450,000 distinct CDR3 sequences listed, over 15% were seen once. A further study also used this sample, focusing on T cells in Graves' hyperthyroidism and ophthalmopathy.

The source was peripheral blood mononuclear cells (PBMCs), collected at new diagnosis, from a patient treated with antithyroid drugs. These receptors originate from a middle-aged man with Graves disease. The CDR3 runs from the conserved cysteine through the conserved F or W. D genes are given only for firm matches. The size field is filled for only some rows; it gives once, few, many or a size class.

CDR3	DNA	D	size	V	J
CSVEKTARRETQYF	TGCAGCGTTGAAAAGACCGCCCGTAGGGAGACCCAGTACTTC	NA	NA	TRBV29-1	TRBJ2-5
CSARGAGTGVETQYF	TGCAGTGCCCGAGGGGCCGGGACAGGGGTTGAGACCCAGTACTTC	TRBD1	few	TRBV20-1	TRBJ2-5
CASSKEVGYGYTF	TGTGCCAGCAGCAAAGAGGTGGGCTATGGCTACACCTTC	NA	many	TRBV2	TRBJ1-2
CASSFTSGGAGDYNEQFF	TGTGCCAGCAGCTTCACTAGCGGGGGGGCCGGCGACTACAATGAGCAGTTCTTC	TRBD2	few	TRBV7-2	TRBJ2-1
CAWDDRADTEAFF	TGTGCCTGGGATGACAGGGCGGACACTGAAGCTTTCTTT	TRBD1	many	TRBV30	TRBJ1-1
CASSYDRARDTQYF	TGTGCCAGCAGTTACGATCGGGCTCGGGATACGCAGTATTTT	NA	NA	TRBV6-9	TRBJ2-3
CASSQGSRGQETQYF	TGTGCCAGCAGCCAAGGAAGCCGGGGGCAAGAGACCCAGTACTTC	NA	NA	TRBV3-1	TRBJ2-5
CASSEVGSRLSYEQYF	TGTGCCAGCAGTGAAGTGGGGAGCCGCCTCTCCTACGAGCAGTACTTC	NA	NA	TRBV6-1	TRBJ2-7
CSAAGSTDTQYF	TGCAGTGCTGCGGGGAGCACAGATACGCAGTATTTT	NA	many	TRBV20-1	TRBJ2-3
CASLGVRGQGIDTQYF	TGTGCCAGCCTCGGCGTCCGGGGACAGGGGATAGATACGCAGTATTTT	TRBD1	many	TRBV6-2/TRBV6-3	TRBJ2-3
CASSYLAGQGHIQYF	TGTGCCAGCAGTTACCTGGCCGGGCAGGGGCACATTCAGTACTTC	NA	NA	TRBV5-6	TRBJ2-4
CASSFRQGGVNEQFF	TGTGCCAGCAGTTTTCGCCAGGGAGGGGTCAATGAGCAGTTCTTC	TRBD2	many	TRBV12-3/TRBV12-4	TRBJ2-1
CASSRDLYYEQYF	TGTGCCAGCAGCAGGGACCTCTACTACGAGCAGTACTTC	NA	few	TRBV6-1	TRBJ2-7
CAWSNPRAGNSEAFF	TGTGCCTGGAGTAATCCCCGGGCGGGGAATTCTGAAGCTTTCTTT	NA	NA	TRBV30	TRBJ1-1
CSVEDGGSYEQYF	TGCAGCGTTGAAGATGGAGGGAGTTACGAGCAGTACTTC	NA	NA	TRBV29-1	TRBJ2-7
CASSLMASYEQYF	TGTGCCAGCAGTTTGATGGCCTCCTACGAGCAGTACTTC	NA	many	TRBV28	TRBJ2-7
CASSPPGVGRRETQYF	TGTGCCAGCAGCCCCCCTGGAGTGGGACGAAGGGAGACCCAGTACTTC	NA	many	TRBV7-2	TRBJ2-5
CSARDFEGGRTPGEQYF	TGCAGTGCTAGAGATTTTGAAGGGGGCCGGACCCCGGGAGAGCAGTACTTC	TRBD1	NA	TRBV20-1	TRBJ2-7
CSVRRQGQETQYF	TGCAGCGTTCGGAGACAGGGACAAGAGACCCAGTACTTC	TRBD1	NA	TRBV29-1	TRBJ2-5
CASSHNTQYF	TGTGCCAGCAGTCATAATACGCAGTATTTT	NA	many	TRBV28	TRBJ2-3
CSARGVLAGGETQYF	TGCAGTGCTAGAGGGGTCCTAGCGGGGGGGGAGACCCAGTACTTC	TRBD2	few	TRBV20-1	TRBJ2-5
CASSWVAGAPNTGELFF	TGCGCCAGCAGCTGGGTAGCGGGGGCACCGAACACCGGGGAGCTGTTTTTT	TRBD2	many	TRBV5-1	TRBJ2-2
CASSQTGPPNTEAFF	TGTGCCAGCAGCCAGACAGGGCCCCCGAACACTGAAGCTTTCTTT	TRBD1	NA	TRBV27	TRBJ1-1
CSVEDFGHRENTEAFF	TGCAGCGTTGAAGATTTTGGGCACAGGGAGAACACTGAAGCTTTCTTT	NA	many	TRBV29-1	TRBJ1-1
CATSRDGPFEAFF	TGTGCCACCAGCAGAGATGGTCCCTTTGAAGCTTTCTTT	NA	many	TRBV15	TRBJ1-1
CASSPRWGGRADTQYF	TGTGCCAGCAGTCCCAGGTGGGGGGGCAGGGCAGATACGCAGTATTTT	NA	many	TRBV28	TRBJ2-3
CATSSQVGSSGGSYNEQFF	TGTGCCACCAGCAGCCAAGTAGGGAGTAGCGGGGGCTCCTACAATGAGCAGTTCTTC	TRBD2	NA	TRBV15	TRBJ2-1
CASSLASGGHTDTQYF	TGCGCCAGCAGCTTGGCCTCCGGGGGGCACACAGATACGCAGTATTTT	NA	few	TRBV5-1	TRBJ2-3
CASSYGTGGRGTEAFF	TGTGCCAGCAGTTACGGGACAGGGGGAAGAGGGACTGAAGCTTTCTTT	TRBD1	many	TRBV6-5	TRBJ1-1
CASSGDRAGGNQPPHF	TGTGCCAGCAGTGGGGACAGGGCGGGCGGCAATCAGCCCCCGCATTTT	TRBD1	NA	TRBV6-1	TRBJ1-5
CASSLWERAAYEQYF	TGTGCCAGCAGTTTATGGGAGAGGGCCGCCTACGAGCAGTACTTC	NA	many	TRBV28	TRBJ2-7
CASSSRQGADTQYF	TGTGCCAGCAGCTCTAGACAGGGAGCAGATACGCAGTATTTT	TRBD1	many	TRBV5-4	TRBJ2-3
CASSLEIYRGYTF	TGTGCCAGCAGCTTAGAGATTTACCGCGGCTACACCTTC	NA	NA	TRBV11-2	TRBJ1-2
CASSPDDGYNEQFF	TGCGCCAGCAGCCCCGACGACGGTTACAATGAGCAGTTCTTC	NA	few	TRBV4-3	TRBJ2-1
CSASFGETQYF	TGCAGTGCTAGCTTTGGAGAGACCCAGTACTTC	NA	many	TRBV20-1	TRBJ2-5
CASSPLAPTGELFF	TGTGCCAGCAGCCCATTAGCGCCCACCGGGGAGCTGTTTTTT	NA	many	TRBV4-2	TRBJ2-2
CASILGGTAPYEQYF	TGTGCCAGCATCCTGGGGGGGACGGCCCCCTACGAGCAGTACTTC	TRBD2	NA	TRBV2	TRBJ2-7
CASSTDSTNYGYTF	TGCGCCAGCAGCACGGACTCGACTAACTATGGCTACACCTTC	NA	NA	TRBV5-1	TRBJ1-2
CASSRGTNYGYTF	TGTGCCAGCAGCCGGGGGACTAACTATGGCTACACCTTC	NA	NA	TRBV5-5	TRBJ1-2
CASSALAGSNTGELFF	TGCGCCAGCAGCGCTTTAGCGGGGTCGAACACCGGGGAGCTGTTTTTT	TRBD2	NA	TRBV5-1	TRBJ2-2
CASSRQGTDEQFF	TGTGCCAGCAGTCGTCAGGGTACGGATGAGCAGTTCTTC	NA	many	TRBV7-3	TRBJ2-1
CASSQVGGDRIF	TGTGCCAGCAGCCAAGTCGGGGGGGACAGGATCTTC	NA	many	TRBV3-1	TRBJ2-5
CASSPGQGLIYEQYF	TGTGCCAGCAGCCCGGGACAGGGGCTAATCTACGAGCAGTACTTC	TRBD1	once	TRBV12-3/TRBV12-4	TRBJ2-7
CSVSRTGGATQYF	TGCAGCGTATCCCGGACAGGGGGCGCAACTCAGTACTTC	TRBD1	few	TRBV29-1	TRBJ2-7
CASSFGTGTDTQYF	TGCGCCAGCAGCTTCGGGACAGGAACAGATACGCAGTATTTT	TRBD1	many	TRBV5-1	TRBJ2-3
CASSPPPWREGGYEQYF	TGTGCCAGCAGCCCACCACCGTGGAGGGAGGGGGGCTACGAGCAGTACTTC	NA	NA	TRBV7-2	TRBJ2-7